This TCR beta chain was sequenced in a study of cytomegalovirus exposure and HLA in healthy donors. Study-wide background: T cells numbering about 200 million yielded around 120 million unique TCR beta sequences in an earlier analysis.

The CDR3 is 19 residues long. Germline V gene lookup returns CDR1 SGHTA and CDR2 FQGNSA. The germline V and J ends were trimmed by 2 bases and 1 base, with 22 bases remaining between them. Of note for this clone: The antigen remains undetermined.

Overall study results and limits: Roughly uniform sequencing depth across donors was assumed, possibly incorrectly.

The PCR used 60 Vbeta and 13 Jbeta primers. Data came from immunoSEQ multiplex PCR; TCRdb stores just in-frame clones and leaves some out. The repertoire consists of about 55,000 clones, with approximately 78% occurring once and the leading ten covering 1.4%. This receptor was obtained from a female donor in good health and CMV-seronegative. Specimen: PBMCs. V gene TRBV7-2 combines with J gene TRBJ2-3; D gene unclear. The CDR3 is CASSLMALSHRSGTDTQYF. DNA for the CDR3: TGTGCCAGCAGCTTAATGGCGTTGAGCCACCGGAGTGGCACAGATACGCAGTATTTT.